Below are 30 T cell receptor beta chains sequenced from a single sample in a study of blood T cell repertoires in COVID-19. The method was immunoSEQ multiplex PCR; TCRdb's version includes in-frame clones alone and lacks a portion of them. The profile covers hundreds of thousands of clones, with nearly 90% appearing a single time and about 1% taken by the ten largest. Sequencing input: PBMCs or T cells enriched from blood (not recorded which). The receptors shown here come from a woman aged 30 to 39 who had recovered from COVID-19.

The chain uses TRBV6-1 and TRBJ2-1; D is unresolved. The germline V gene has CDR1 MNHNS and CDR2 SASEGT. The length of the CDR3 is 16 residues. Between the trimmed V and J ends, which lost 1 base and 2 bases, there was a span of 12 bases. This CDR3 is CASSEVNYTPYNEQFF. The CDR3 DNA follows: TGTGCCAGCAGTGAAGTTAATTACACCCCCTACAATGAGCAGTTCTTC.

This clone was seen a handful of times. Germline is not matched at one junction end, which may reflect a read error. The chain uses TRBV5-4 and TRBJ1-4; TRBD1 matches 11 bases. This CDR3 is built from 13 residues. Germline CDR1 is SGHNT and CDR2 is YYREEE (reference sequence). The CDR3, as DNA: TGTGCCAGCGGATCATCGGACAGGGGGCATCGAGTTTTC. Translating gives CASGSSDRGHRVF. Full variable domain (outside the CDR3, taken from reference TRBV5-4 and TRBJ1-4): ETGVTQSPTHLIKTRGQQVTLRCSSQSGHNTVSWYQQALGQGPQFIFQYYREEENGRGNFPPRFSGLQFPNYSSELNVNALELDDSALYLCASGSSDRGHRVFGSGTQLSVL.

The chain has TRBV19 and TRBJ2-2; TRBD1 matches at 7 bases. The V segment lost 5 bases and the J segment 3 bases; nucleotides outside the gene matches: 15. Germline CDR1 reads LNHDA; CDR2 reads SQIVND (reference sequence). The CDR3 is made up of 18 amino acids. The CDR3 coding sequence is TGTGCCAGTAGTCCCACTCAAGGGGCAGGGGGTTACACCGGGGAGCTGTTTTTT. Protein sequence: CASSPTQGAGGYTGELFF.

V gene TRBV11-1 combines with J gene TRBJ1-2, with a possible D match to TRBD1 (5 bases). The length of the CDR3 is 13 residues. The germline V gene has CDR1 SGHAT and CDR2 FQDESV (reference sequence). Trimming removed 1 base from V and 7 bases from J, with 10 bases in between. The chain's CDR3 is CASSLGQGTGYTF. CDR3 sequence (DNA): TGTGCCAGCAGCTTAGGCCAGGGTACTGGCTACACCTTC.

For the CDR3, the DNA is TGTGCCAGCAGCTCCCGACAGATCTACGAGCAGTACTTC. It yields the protein CASSSRQIYEQYF. The chain carries TRBV5-5 and TRBJ2-7; maybe TRBD1 (5 bases). V dropped 3 bases and J dropped 3 bases, with 10 bases sitting between them. Germline lookup yields CDR1 SGHKS and CDR2 YYEKEE (reference sequence). The CDR3 runs to 13 residues.

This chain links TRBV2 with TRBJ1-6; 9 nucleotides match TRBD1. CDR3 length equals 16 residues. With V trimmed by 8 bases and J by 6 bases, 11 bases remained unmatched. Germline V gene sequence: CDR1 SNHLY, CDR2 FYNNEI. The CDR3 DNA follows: TGTGCCAGCTCCCTGGAGTGGGGACAGGGTAATTCACCCCTCCACTTT. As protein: CASSLEWGQGNSPLHF.

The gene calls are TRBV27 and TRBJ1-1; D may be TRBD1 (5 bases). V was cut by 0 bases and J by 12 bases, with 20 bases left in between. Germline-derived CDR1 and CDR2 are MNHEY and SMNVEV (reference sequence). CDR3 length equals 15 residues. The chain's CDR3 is CASSLSALQGDLSFF. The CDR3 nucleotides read TGTGCCAGCAGTTTATCGGCTCTCCAAGGGGATTTGTCTTTCTTT.

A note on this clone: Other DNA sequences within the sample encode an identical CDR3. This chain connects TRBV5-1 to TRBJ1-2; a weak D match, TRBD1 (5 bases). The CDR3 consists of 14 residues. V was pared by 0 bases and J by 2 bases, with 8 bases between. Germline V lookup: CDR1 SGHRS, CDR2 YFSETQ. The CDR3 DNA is TGCGCCAGCAGCTTGGAAACAGGCAACTATGGCTACACCTTC. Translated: CASSLETGNYGYTF.

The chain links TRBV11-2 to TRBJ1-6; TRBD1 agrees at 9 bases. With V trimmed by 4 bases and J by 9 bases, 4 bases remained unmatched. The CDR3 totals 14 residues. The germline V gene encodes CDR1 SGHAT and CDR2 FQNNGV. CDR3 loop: CASSSDRGLSPLHF. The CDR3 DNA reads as TGTGCCAGCAGCTCGGACAGGGGTCTTTCACCCCTCCACTTT.

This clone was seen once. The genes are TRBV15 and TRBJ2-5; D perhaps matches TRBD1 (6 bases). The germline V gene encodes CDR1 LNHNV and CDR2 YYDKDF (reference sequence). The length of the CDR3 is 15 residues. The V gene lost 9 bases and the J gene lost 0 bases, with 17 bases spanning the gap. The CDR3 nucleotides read TGTGCCACGTCCAGGGGCCCAAGGGACCAAGAGACCCAGTACTTC. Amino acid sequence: CATSRGPRDQETQYF.

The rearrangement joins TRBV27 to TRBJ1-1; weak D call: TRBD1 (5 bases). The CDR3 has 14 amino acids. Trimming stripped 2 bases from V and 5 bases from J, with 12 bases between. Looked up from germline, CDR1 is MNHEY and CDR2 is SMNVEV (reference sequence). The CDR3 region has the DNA TGTGCCAGCAGTTTAAGATGGGGGGGGACTGAAGCTTTCTTT. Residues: CASSLRWGGTEAFF.

CDR3: CASSLALGLRGYTF. The CDR3, as DNA: TGTGCCAGCAGCTTAGCGCTTGGCTTGCGGGGCTACACCTTC. The chain employs TRBV7-8 and TRBJ1-2; D gene unclear. In germline, CDR1 is SGHVS, CDR2 FQNEAQ. V gave up 0 bases and J gave up 8 bases, with 13 bases separating them. The CDR3 is 14 residues long.

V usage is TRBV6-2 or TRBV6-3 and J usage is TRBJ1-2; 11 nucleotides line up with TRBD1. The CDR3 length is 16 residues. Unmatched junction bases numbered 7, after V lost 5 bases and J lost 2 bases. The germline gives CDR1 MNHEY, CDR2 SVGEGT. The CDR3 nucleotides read TGTGCCAGCAGTGGATTCCGGGACAGGGGGAACTATGGCTACACCTTC. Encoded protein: CASSGFRDRGNYGYTF.

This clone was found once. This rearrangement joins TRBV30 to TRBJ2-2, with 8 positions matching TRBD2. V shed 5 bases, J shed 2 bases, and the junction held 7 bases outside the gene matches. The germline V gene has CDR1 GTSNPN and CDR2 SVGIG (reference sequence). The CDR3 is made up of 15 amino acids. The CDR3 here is CAWDPGGHNTGELFF. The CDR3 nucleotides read TGTGCCTGGGACCCGGGGGGGCACAACACCGGGGAGCTGTTTTTT.

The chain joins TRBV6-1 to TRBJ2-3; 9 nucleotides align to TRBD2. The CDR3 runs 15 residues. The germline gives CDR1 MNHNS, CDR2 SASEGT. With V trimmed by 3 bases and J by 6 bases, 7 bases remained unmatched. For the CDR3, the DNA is TGTGCCAGCAGTGAGATAGCGGGAGTTTGGGATACGCAGTATTTT. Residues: CASSEIAGVWDTQYF.

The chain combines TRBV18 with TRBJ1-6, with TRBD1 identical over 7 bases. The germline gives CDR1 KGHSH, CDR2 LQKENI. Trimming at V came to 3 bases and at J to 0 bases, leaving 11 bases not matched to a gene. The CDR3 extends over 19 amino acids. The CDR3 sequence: CASSPLGGGEFSYNSPLHF. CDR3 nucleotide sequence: TGTGCCAGCTCACCCCTCGGAGGGGGCGAATTCTCCTATAATTCACCCCTCCACTTT.

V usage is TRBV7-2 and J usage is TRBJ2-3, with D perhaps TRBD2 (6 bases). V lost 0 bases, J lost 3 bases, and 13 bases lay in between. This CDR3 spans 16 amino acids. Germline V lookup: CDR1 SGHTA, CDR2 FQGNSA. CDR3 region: CASSLATRLGTDTQYF. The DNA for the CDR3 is TGTGCCAGCAGCTTAGCCACGCGACTAGGAACAGATACGCAGTATTTT.

CDR3 sequence (DNA): TGCGCCAGCAGCCAAGTCGGGGGAATAATCGCCGGGGAGCTGTTTTTT. Residues: CASSQVGGIIAGELFF. The V gene is TRBV4-3, the J gene TRBJ2-2; TRBD2 might be the D (6 bases). Per the germline V gene, CDR1 is LGHNA and CDR2 is YSLEER. The CDR3 covers 16 residues. Trimming left V 1 base short and J 6 bases short, with 15 bases between.

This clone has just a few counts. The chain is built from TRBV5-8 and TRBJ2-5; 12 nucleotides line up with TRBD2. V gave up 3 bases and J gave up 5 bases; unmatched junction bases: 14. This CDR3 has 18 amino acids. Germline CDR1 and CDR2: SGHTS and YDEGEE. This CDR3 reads CASSSGIGLAGGRETQYF. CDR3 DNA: TGTGCCAGCAGCTCCGGCATTGGGCTAGCGGGGGGGCGTGAGACCCAGTACTTC.

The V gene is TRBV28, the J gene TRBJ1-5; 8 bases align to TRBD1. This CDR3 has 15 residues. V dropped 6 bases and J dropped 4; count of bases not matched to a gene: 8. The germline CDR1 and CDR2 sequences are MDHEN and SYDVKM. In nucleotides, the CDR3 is TGTGCCAGCAGGAAGACAGGGGAGCGAAATCAGCCCCAGCATTTT. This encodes CASRKTGERNQPQHF.

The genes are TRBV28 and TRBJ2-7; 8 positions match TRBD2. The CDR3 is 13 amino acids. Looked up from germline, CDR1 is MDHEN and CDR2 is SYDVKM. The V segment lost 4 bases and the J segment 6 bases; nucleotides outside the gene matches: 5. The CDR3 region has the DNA TGTGCCAGCAGTTCGGGACTAGTAGCCGAGCAGTACTTC. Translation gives CASSSGLVAEQYF. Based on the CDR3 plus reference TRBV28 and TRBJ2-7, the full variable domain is DVKVTQSSRYLVKRTGEKVFLECVQDMDHENMFWYRQDPGLGLRLIYFSYDVKMKEKGDIPEGYSVSREKKERFSLILESASTNQTSMYLCASSSGLVAEQYFGPGTRLTVT.

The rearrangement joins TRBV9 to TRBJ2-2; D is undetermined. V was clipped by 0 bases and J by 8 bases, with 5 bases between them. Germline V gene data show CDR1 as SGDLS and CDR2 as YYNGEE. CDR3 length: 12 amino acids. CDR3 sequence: CASSVVTGELFF. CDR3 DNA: TGTGCCAGCAGCGTAGTAACAGGGGAGCTGTTTTTT.

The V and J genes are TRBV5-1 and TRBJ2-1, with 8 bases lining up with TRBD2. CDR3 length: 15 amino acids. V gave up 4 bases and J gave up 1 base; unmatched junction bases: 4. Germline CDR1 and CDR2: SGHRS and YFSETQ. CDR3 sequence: CASSGTSGSYNEQFF. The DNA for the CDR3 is TGCGCCAGCAGCGGGACTAGTGGGTCCTACAATGAGCAGTTCTTC. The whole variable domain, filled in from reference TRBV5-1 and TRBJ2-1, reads KAGVTQTPRYLIKTRGQQVTLSCSPISGHRSVSWYQQTPGQGLQFLFEYFSETQRNKGNFPGRFSGRQFSNSRSEMNVSTLELGDSALYLCASSGTSGSYNEQFFGPGTRLTVL.

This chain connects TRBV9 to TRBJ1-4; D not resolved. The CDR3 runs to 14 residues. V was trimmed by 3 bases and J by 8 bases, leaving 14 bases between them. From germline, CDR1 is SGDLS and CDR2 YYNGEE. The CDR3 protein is CASSAPGGGEKLFF. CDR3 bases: TGTGCCAGCAGCGCACCGGGTGGCGGGGAAAAACTGTTTTTT.

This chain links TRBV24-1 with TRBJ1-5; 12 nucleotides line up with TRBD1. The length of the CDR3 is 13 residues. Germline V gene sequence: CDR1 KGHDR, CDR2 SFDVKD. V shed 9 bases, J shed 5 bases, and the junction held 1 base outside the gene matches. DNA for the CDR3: TGTGCCACCGGGACAGGGGGCTATCAGCCCCAGCATTTT. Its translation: CATGTGGYQPQHF.

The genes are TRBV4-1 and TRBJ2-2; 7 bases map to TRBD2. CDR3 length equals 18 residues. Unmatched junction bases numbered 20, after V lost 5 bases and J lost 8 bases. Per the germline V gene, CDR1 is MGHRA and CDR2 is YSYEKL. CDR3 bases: TGCGCCAGCAGCGGAATTACTCTACTTGCGGGAGTAACGGGGGAGCTGTTTTTT. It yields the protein CASSGITLLAGVTGELFF.

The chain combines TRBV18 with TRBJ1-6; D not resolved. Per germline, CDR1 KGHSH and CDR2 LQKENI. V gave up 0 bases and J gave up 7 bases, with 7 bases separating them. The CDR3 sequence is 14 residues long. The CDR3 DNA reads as TGTGCCAGCTCACCACCGGGGAGAAATTCACCCCTCCACTTT. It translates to CASSPPGRNSPLHF.

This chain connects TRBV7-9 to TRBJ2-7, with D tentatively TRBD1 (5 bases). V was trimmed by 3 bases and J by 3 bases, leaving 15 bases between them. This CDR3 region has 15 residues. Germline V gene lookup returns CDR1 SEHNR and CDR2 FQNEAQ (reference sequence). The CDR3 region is CASSFSPSGIYEQYF. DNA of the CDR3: TGTGCCAGCAGCTTTTCCCCCTCAGGGATCTACGAGCAGTACTTC.

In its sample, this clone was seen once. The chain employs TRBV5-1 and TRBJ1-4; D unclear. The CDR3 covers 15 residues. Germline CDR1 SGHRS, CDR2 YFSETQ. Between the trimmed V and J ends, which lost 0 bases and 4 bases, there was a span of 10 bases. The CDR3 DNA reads TGCGCCAGCAGCTTGGCCATCGTCAGTAATGAAAAACTGTTTTTT. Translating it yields CASSLAIVSNEKLFF.

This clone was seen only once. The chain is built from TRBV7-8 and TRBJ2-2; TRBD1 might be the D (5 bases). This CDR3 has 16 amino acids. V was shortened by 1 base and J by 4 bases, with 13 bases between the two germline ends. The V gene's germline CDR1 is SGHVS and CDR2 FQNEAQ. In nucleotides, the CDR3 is TGTGCCAGCAGCTTAGTTCAGGACAAATTCACCGGGGAGCTGTTTTTT. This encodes CASSLVQDKFTGELFF.